This paragraph reports one T cell receptor beta chain. Its antigen is as yet unknown. The sample comes from a study of post-analysis software for immune sequencing data. About the study: In terms of disease course, relapsing-remitting, secondary progressive and progressive-relapsing multiple sclerosis were included. Broader study findings: The F measure placed samples prepared in the same batch into strongly shared clusters. Significantly decreased normalized Chao1 diversity was recorded for multiple sclerosis patients relative to controls. In patients, TRBV5-6, TRBV5-1 and TRBV20-1 belonged to roughly five TRBV segments found more frequently than in controls.

Between the trimmed V and J ends, which lost 2 bases and 5 bases, there was a span of 16 bases. The CDR3 extends over 15 amino acids. Looked up from germline, CDR1 is MDHEN and CDR2 is SYDVKM. TCR beta cDNA libraries included unique molecular identifiers. Between about 0.85 and 10 million T cells gave rise to hundreds of thousands of cDNA molecules. In TCRdb, the PCR reads were re-called with MiXCR into one record per CDR3 protein. The data hold 800,000 to 950,000 distinct CDR3 sequences, with approximately 50% observed a single time. This chain joins TRBV28 and TRBJ2-7, with a tentative D call TRBD1 (6 bases). The clonotype comes from a girl aged 10-17 years with multiple sclerosis. Sequencing used blood. CDR3 DNA sequence: TGTGCCAGCAGTTTAGCCATTTACAGGGTCCACGAGCAGTACTTC. Protein sequence: CASSLAIYRVHEQYF.